This TCR beta chain was captured by sequencing in a study of cytomegalovirus exposure and HLA in healthy donors. Looking at the study overall: There were about 85 million unique TCRs (from HLA-typed donors) in an early data release. Whole-study results and caveats: TCR beta sequences numbering about 17,000 were associated with HLA alleles at 0.05 false discovery rate in a later analysis. In a later analysis, compared with equally common non-associated chains, HLA-associated beta chains were more expanded.

Amplification used 60 Vbeta primers and 13 Jbeta primers. Profiling relied on immunoSEQ multiplex PCR, and the TCRdb table lists in-frame clones only, not all of them. The table has approximately 150,000 clones, around 82% seen once. Remarks on this clone: Its antigen is not identified.

The germline gives CDR1 SGHKS, CDR2 YYEKEE (reference sequence). V gave up 5 bases and J gave up 6 bases; unmatched junction bases: 16. The CDR3 is made up of 17 amino acids. The receptor was derived from a woman aged 18-29 years in good health and CMV-seropositive. This chain uses TRBV5-5 with TRBJ2-2, with TRBD1 matching over 7 bases. The specimen sequenced was PBMCs. The CDR3 region is CASSFGRTGASSGELFF. The CDR3 nucleotides read TGTGCCAGCAGTTTTGGAAGAACAGGGGCTTCCTCCGGGGAGCTGTTTTTT.